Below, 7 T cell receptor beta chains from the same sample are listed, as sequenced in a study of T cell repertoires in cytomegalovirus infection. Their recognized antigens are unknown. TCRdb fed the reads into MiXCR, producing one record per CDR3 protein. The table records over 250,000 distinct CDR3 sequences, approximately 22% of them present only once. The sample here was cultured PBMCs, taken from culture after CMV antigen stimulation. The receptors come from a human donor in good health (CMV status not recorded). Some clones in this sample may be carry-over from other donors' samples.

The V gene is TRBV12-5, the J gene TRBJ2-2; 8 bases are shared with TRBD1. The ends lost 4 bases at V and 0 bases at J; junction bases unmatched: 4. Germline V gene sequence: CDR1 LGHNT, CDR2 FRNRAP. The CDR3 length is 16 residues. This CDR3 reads CASGSPRGPNTGELFF. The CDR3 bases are TGTGCTAGTGGTTCCCCCAGGGGGCCGAACACCGGGGAGCTGTTTTTT.

This chain's CDR3 is CASSASIGRNTGELFF. The CDR3 DNA sequence: TGTGCCAGCAGTGCATCTATAGGGAGAAACACCGGGGAGCTGTTTTTT. This sequence joins TRBV9 and TRBJ2-2, with D possibly being TRBD2 (5 bases). Germline V lookup: CDR1 SGDLS, CDR2 YYNGEE. The CDR3 sequence is 16 residues long. V was shortened by 5 bases and J by 2 bases, with 16 bases between the two germline ends.

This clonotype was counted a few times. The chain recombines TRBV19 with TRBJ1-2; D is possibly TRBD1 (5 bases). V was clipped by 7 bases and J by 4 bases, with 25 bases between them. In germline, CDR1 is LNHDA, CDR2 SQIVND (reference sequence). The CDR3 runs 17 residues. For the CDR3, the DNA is TGTGCCAGTATACCCCTATCTGGGGCAGGCAAGTCCTATGGCTACACCTTC. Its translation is CASIPLSGAGKSYGYTF. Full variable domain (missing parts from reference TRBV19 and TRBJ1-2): DGGITQSPKYLFRKEGQNVTLSCEQNLNHDAMYWYRQDPGQGLRLIYYSQIVNDFQKGDIAEGYSVSREKKESFPLTVTSAQKNPTAFYLCASIPLSGAGKSYGYTFGSGTRLTVV.

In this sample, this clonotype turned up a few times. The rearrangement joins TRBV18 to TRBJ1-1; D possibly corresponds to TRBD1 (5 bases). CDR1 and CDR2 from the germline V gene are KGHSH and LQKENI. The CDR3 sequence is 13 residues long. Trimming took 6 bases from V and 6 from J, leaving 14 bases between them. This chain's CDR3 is CASSPPGIAEAFF. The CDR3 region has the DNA TGTGCCAGCTCTCCCCCAGGGATCGCTGAAGCTTTCTTT.

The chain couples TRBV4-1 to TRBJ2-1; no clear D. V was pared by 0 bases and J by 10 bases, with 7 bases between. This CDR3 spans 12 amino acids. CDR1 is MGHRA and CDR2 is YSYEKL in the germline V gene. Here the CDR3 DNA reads TGCGCCAGCAGCCAAGATATGGTAGAGCAGTTCTTC. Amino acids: CASSQDMVEQFF.

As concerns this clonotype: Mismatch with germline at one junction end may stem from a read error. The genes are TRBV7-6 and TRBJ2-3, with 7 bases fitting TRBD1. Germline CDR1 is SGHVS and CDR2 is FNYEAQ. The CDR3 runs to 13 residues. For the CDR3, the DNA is TGTGCTAGCAGCGTCACAGGGGCAGATACGCAGTATTTT. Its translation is CASSVTGADTQYF.

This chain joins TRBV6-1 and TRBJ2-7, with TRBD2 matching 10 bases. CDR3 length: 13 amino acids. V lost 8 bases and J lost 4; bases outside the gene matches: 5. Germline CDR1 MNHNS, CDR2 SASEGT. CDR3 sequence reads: CASRTSGIYEQYF. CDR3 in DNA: TGTGCCAGCCGAACTAGCGGGATATACGAGCAGTACTTC.